Listed here are 2 T cell receptor beta chains from one sample, sequenced in a study of T cell responses to AZD1222 COVID-19 vaccine (dated by TCRdb to the early 2020s). The method behind the library was the immunoSEQ multiplex PCR assay. Sourced from immuneACCESS, this table was stored by TCRdb with only in-frame sequences that have V and J called. A share of the clones is absent; for the studies checked, an unresolved V gene accounts for under half, and the remainder has no known explanation. In this sample the table shows about 94,000 clones, around 84% of which occur a single time. More than 4% of the sample is taken by the ten largest. Reading the label with the study, this specimen's time point is: about 28 days (+/-7) after the second vaccine dose. The specimen was peripheral blood, collected 28 days after the second AZD1222 dose. The source is an adult who received the AZD1222 COVID-19 vaccine.

The chain joins TRBV2 to TRBJ2-1; 10 nucleotides align to TRBD2. The germline V gene encodes CDR1 SNHLY and CDR2 FYNNEI. There are 14 residues in the CDR3. With V trimmed by 7 bases and J by 4 bases, 4 bases remained unmatched. The CDR3 spells CASTTSGTYNEQFF. CDR3 nucleotides: TGTGCCAGCACTACTAGCGGGACATACAATGAGCAGTTCTTC.

The chain couples TRBV6-5 to TRBJ1-4, with D unclear. The CDR3 is made up of 15 amino acids. CDR1 and CDR2 (germline): MNHEY, SVGAGI. V lost 0 bases to trimming and J lost 5 bases, with 10 bases between them. Here the CDR3 reads CASSYSGQFNEKLFF. The CDR3 DNA reads as TGTGCCAGCAGTTACTCAGGGCAGTTCAATGAAAAACTGTTTTTT.